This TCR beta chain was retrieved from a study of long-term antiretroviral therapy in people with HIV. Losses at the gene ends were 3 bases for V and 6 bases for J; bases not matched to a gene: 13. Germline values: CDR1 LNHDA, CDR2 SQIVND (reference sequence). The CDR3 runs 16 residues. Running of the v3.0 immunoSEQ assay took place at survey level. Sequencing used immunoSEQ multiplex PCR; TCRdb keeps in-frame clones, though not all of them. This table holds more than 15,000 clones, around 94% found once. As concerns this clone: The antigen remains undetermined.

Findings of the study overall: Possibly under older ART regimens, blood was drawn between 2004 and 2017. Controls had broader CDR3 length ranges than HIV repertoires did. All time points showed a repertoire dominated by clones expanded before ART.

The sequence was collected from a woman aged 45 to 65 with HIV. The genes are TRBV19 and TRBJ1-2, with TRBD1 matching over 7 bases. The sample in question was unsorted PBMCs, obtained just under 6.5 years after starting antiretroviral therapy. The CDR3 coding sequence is TGTGCCAGTAGTATCCACCCGGCTAAGACAGGGAATGGCTACACCTTC. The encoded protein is CASSIHPAKTGNGYTF.